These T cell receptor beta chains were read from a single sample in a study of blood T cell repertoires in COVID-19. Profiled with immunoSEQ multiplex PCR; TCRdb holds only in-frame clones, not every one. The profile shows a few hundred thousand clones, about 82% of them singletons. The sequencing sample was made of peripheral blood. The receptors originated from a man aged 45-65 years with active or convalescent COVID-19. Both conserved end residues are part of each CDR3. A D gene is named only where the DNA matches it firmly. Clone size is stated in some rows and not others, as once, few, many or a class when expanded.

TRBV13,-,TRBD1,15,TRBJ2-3,TGTGCCAGCAGCGCTCCGGGACAGGGGATAGATACGCAGTATTTT,CASSAPGQGIDTQYF
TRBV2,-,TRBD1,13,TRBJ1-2,TGTGCCAGCAAAACAGAGGGGGCTTCTGGCTACACCTTC,CASKTEGASGYTF
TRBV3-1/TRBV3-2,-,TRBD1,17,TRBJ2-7,TGTGCCAGCAGCCAAGCCTCTTCCCCGGGACAGCTATACGAGCAGTACTTC,CASSQASSPGQLYEQYF
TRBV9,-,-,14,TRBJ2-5,TGTGCCAGCAGCGACACCAAAGGAGGGGAGACCCAGTACTTC,CASSDTKGGETQYF
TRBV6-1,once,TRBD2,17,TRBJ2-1,TGTGCCAGCAGTGAAGCGCTGGGGCGGGGGGCCTACAATGAGCAGTTCTTC,CASSEALGRGAYNEQFF
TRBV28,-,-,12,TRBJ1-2,TGTGCCAGCAGTCCTCTCCGGGAGGGCTACACCTTC,CASSPLREGYTF
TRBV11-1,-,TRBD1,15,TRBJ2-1,TGTGCCAGCAGCTTACAAGGGGGCAGCTACAATGAGCAGTTCTTC,CASSLQGGSYNEQFF
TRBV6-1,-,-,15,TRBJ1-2,TGTGCCAGCAGTGAAAGCTACCCACCGAACTATGGCTACACCTTC,CASSESYPPNYGYTF
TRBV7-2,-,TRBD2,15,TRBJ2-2,TGTGCCTCCCTCGGGGGGGGAGTCCGAACCGGGGAGCTGTTTTTT,CASLGGGVRTGELFF
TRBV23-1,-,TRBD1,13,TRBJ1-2,TGCGCCAGCATAAGACAGGGAGGCTATGGCTACACCTTC,CASIRQGGYGYTF
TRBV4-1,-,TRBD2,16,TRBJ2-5,TGCGCCAGCAGCCAACCGACTAGCGGGAGTAAGGAGACCCAGTACTTC,CASSQPTSGSKETQYF
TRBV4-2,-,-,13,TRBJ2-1,TGTGCCAGCAGCCGGAGGGGCGACGGTGAGCAGTTCTTC,CASSRRGDGEQFF
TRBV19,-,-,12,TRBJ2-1,TGTGCCAGTAGTATAGGGGGCAGTGAGCAGTTCTTC,CASSIGGSEQFF
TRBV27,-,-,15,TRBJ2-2,TGTGCCAGCAGTTTGGAGGGAGTGGGAACCGGGGAGCTGTTTTTT,CASSLEGVGTGELFF
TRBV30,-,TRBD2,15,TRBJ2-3,TGTGCCTGGAGTGTACGAGCGGGGAGCACAGATACGCAGTATTTT,CAWSVRAGSTDTQYF
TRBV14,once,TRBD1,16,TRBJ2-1,TGTGCCAGCAGCCAAGTTGGACAGGGGTACTACAATGAGCAGTTCTTC,CASSQVGQGYYNEQFF
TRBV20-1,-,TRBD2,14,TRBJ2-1,TGCAGTGCTAGTTCGCCTAGCGGGATCAATGAGCAGTTCTTC,CSASSPSGINEQFF
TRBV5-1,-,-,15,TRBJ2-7,TGCGCCAGCAGCCCTGGACAAGGTAGCTCCTACGAGCAGTACTTC,CASSPGQGSSYEQYF
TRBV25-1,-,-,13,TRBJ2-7,TGTGCCAGCAGTGACCACGGGGGCTACGAGCAGTACTTC,CASSDHGGYEQYF
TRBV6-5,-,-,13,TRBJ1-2,TGTGCCAGCAGCACTCCTCAGGGGTATGGCTACACCTTC,CASSTPQGYGYTF
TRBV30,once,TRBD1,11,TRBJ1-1,TGTGCCTGGAACCGACAGGGTGAAGCTTTCTTT,CAWNRQGEAFF
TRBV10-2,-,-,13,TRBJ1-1,TGCGCCAGCAGTGAGCAGGCGAACACTGAAGCTTTCTTT,CASSEQANTEAFF
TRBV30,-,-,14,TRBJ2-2,TGTGCCTGGATGCTAGGAACGAACACCGGGGAGCTGTTTTTT,CAWMLGTNTGELFF
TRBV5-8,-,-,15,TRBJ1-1,TGTGCCAGCAGATCCTGGGCGGGAAGAAACACTGAAGCTTTCTTT,CASRSWAGRNTEAFF
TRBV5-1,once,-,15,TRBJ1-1,TGCGCCAGCAGCCTATCAACGGGGGGGACCACTGAAGCTTTCTTT,CASSLSTGGTTEAFF
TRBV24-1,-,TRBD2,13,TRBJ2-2,TGTGCCACTCGGGGGGTTGACACCGGGGAGCTGTTTTTT,CATRGVDTGELFF